This TCR beta chain was obtained from a study of blood T cell repertoires in COVID-19. Study-level background: In each case, the material was cDNA or gDNA derived from T cells, B-cell-depleted T cells, or PBMCs.

The table came from immunoSEQ multiplex PCR; TCRdb's copy has only in-frame clones and leaves some out. The table shows around 330,000 clones, with 90% occurring only once. This CDR3 comprises 14 residues. Between the trimmed V and J ends, which lost 1 base and 8 bases, there was a span of 14 bases. Germline V gene lookup returns CDR1 SGHVS and CDR2 FQNEAQ. Participants were aged about 18 to 90 years, lived in 24 US areas, and enrolled virtually. In Cohort 3, a recovered donor had either two negative PCRs, clearance, or symptom resolution. The sequencing input was PBMCs or T cells enriched from blood (not recorded which). The sequence was obtained from a man in his fifties or sixties who had recovered from COVID-19. The rearrangement joins TRBV7-8 to TRBJ1-2, with D maybe TRBD1 (6 bases). CDR3 residues: CASSLEGQGRGYTF. The CDR3 DNA follows: TGTGCCAGCAGCTTAGAGGGCCAGGGGAGAGGCTACACCTTC. Full variable domain (missing parts from reference TRBV7-8 and TRBJ1-2): GAGVSQSPRYKVAKRGQDVALRCDPISGHVSLFWYQQALGQGPEFLTYFQNEAQLDKSGLPSDRFFAERPEGSVSTLKIQRTQQEDSAVYLCASSLEGQGRGYTFGSGTRLTVV.